These 6 T cell receptor beta chains were all obtained from the same sample, sequenced in a study of blood T cell repertoires in COVID-19. The assay was immunoSEQ multiplex PCR, and TCRdb's table has in-frame clones only and misses some. The table records under 85,000 clones, 65% to 90% of them present only once. Sequencing was done on a sample of peripheral blood. The source is a man under 40 with COVID-19, enrolled during active disease.

The chain uses TRBV6-5 and TRBJ1-1; the D gene is possibly TRBD1 (5 bases). The germline gives CDR1 MNHEY, CDR2 SVGAGI. Trimming took 6 bases from V and 0 from J, leaving 14 bases between them. This CDR3 spans 15 amino acids. CDR3 DNA: TGTGCCAGCAGGCCCGGGGGGATCATGAACACTGAAGCTTTCTTT. It yields the protein CASRPGGIMNTEAFF.

This chain links TRBV6-5 with TRBJ2-7; 8 nucleotides match TRBD2. This CDR3 contains 14 residues. Germline CDR1 reads MNHEY; CDR2 reads SVGAGI. J was trimmed by 2 bases and V by 2 bases; bases with no gene match: 2. CDR3 bases: TGTGCCAGCAGTTACAGCGGGAGAACCTACGAGCAGTACTTC. Translation: CASSYSGRTYEQYF.

V and J are TRBV6-4 and TRBJ2-2, with a tentative D call TRBD2 (6 bases). From germline, CDR1 is MRHNA and CDR2 SNTAGT. The CDR3 consists of 17 residues. V gave up 6 bases and J gave up 4 bases, with 21 bases separating them. CDR3 nucleotide sequence: TGTGCCAGCAGCGTCGGAGGGCCGGGTGGTGGCACCGGGGAGCTGTTTTTT. Its translation: CASSVGGPGGGTGELFF.

The CDR3 spells CASSPFTEAFF. The CDR3 bases are TGTGCCAGCAGCCCATTCACTGAAGCTTTCTTT. V and J are TRBV11-2 and TRBJ1-1; no firm D call. Trimming removed 5 bases from V and 4 bases from J, with 5 bases in between. Germline V gene sequence: CDR1 SGHAT, CDR2 FQNNGV. The CDR3 is made up of 11 amino acids.

This chain joins TRBV2 and TRBJ1-6; TRBD1 matches 8 bases. Germline V gene data show CDR1 as SNHLY and CDR2 as FYNNEI. Trimming removed 8 bases from V and 10 bases from J; junction bases left unmatched: 7. There are 13 residues in the CDR3. CDR3 sequence reads: CASDTGGGSPLHF. CDR3 DNA sequence: TGTGCCAGCGATACAGGGGGTGGGTCACCCCTCCACTTT. The full variable domain, completed using reference TRBV2 and TRBJ1-6, is EPEVTQTPSHQVTQMGQEVILRCVPISNHLYFYWYRQILGQKVEFLVSFYNNEISEKSEIFDDQFSVERPDGSNFTLKIRSTKLEDSAMYFCASDTGGGSPLHFGNGTRLTVT.

CDR3 region: CASSQDPGGPYEQYF. The CDR3 nucleotides read TGCGCCAGCAGCCAAGACCCGGGAGGGCCCTACGAGCAGTACTTC. This chain uses TRBV4-3 with TRBJ2-7; TRBD2 matches at 8 bases. The V gene's germline CDR1 is LGHNA and CDR2 YSLEER. With 0 bases clipped from V and 2 bases from J, the junction kept 3 bases outside the gene matches. This CDR3 is built from 15 residues.